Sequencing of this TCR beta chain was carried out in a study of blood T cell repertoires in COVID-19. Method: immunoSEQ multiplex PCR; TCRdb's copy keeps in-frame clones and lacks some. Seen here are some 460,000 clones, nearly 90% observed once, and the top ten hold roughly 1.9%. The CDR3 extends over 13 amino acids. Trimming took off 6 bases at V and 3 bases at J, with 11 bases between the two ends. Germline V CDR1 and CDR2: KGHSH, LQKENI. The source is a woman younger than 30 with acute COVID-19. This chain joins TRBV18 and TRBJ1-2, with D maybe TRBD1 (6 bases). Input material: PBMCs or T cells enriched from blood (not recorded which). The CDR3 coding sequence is TGTGCCAGCTCTCGGACAGAGGACTATGGCTACACCTTC. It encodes CASSRTEDYGYTF.